The following is a T cell receptor beta chain sequence with its context. This sample is part of a study of blood T cell repertoires in COVID-19. Whole-study context: T cells, B-cell-depleted T cells, or PBMCs provided the cDNA or gDNA that served as material.

In germline, CDR1 is MNHEY, CDR2 SVGAGI. This CDR3 has 14 residues. V shed 2 bases and J shed 4 bases, with 12 bases lying between them. Authors' methods: Estimation of nucleated cell counts relied on the amplification of reference gene primers. Profiling relied on immunoSEQ multiplex PCR, and the TCRdb table lists in-frame clones only, not all of them. D and trimming come from the DNA, and the V and J calls and clone size come from that table. The repertoire has about 140,000 clones, roughly 79% of them found once; the top ten carry under 3%. Clinical history as reported by participants underpinned cohort assignment. Recovered participants had two consecutive negative NP/OP PCR tests, healthcare professional clearance, or symptom resolution.

The rearrangement links TRBV6-5 to TRBJ2-7; D unresolved. Sequencing was performed on PBMCs or T cells enriched from blood (not recorded which). This TCR came from a woman in her forties or fifties who had recovered from COVID-19. CDR3 sequence (DNA): TGTGCCAGCAGTTACCAGGCTTCCGGATACGAGCAGTACTTC. Amino acids: CASSYQASGYEQYF.